These 15 T cell receptor beta chains originate from one sample sequenced in a study of blood T cell repertoires in COVID-19 (dated by TCRdb to the early 2020s). Library creation used the immunoSEQ multiplex PCR assay. In TCRdb, the immuneACCESS table is reduced to in-frame sequences with V and J assigned. These tables do not hold every clone; where another copy was compared, an unresolved V gene accounts for under half, and the others remain unexplained. The sample yields over 85,000 clones; just under 85% were counted once. Under 3.5% of the sample belongs to the ten largest clones. Sequenced: peripheral blood. Source of these receptors: a man in his fifties with acute or convalescent COVID-19.

The rearrangement joins TRBV10-3 to TRBJ1-5; no clear D gene. CDR1 and CDR2 (germline): ENHRY, SYGVKD. V was trimmed by 3 bases and J by 4 bases, leaving 4 bases between them. The CDR3 length is 12 residues. The CDR3, as DNA: TGTGCCATCAGTGATCAGAATCAGCCCCAGCATTTT. This translates into CAISDQNQPQHF.

DNA for the CDR3: TGTGCCAGCAGTGAAGCGGGGGACAGGGCGGATGGCTACACCTTC. It is translated as CASSEAGDRADGYTF. The chain links TRBV6-1 to TRBJ1-2; 9 bases match TRBD1. Germline CDR1 MNHNS, CDR2 SASEGT. Unmatched junction bases numbered 5, after V lost 0 bases and J lost 6 bases. The CDR3 sequence is 15 residues long.

The chain employs TRBV4-1 and TRBJ1-5; 7 bases are a match to TRBD1. Germline V gene data show CDR1 as MGHRA and CDR2 as YSYEKL. Trimming at V came to 4 bases and at J to 5 bases, leaving 8 bases not matched to a gene. The CDR3 covers 15 residues. The CDR3 here is CASSPVQGVDQPQHF. CDR3 bases: TGCGCCAGCAGCCCGGTCCAGGGGGTCGATCAGCCCCAGCATTTT.

This chain's CDR3 is CASSVPGTAGNTIYF. CDR3 coding DNA: TGTGCCAGCAGCGTCCCGGGGACTGCAGGAAACACCATATATTTT. V gene TRBV7-9 combines with J gene TRBJ1-3, with D tentatively TRBD1 (5 bases). V was cut by 5 bases and J by 4 bases, with 15 bases left in between. The length of the CDR3 is 15 residues. In germline, CDR1 is SEHNR, CDR2 FQNEAQ (reference sequence).

The rearrangement uses TRBV7-3 and TRBJ2-3; no firm D call. From germline, CDR1 is SGHTA and CDR2 FQGTGA. The CDR3 runs to 15 residues. V gave up 3 bases and J gave up 4 bases, with 14 bases separating them. The CDR3 loop reads CASSFGGYEADTQYF. The CDR3 nucleotides read TGTGCCAGCAGCTTCGGCGGATATGAGGCAGATACGCAGTATTTT.

The V and J genes are TRBV10-3 and TRBJ2-5, with 7 bases that match TRBD2. The length of the CDR3 is 15 residues. The V gene's germline CDR1 is ENHRY and CDR2 SYGVKD. V trimming: 8 bases; J trimming: 2 bases; junction bases outside the gene matches: 11. CDR3 sequence reads: CAIQASGGGQETQYF. The CDR3 DNA reads as TGTGCCATCCAAGCGTCCGGCGGGGGACAAGAGACCCAGTACTTC.

The chain employs TRBV18 and TRBJ1-2; D gene uncertain. The germline gives CDR1 KGHSH, CDR2 LQKENI. Trimming cost V 4 bases and J 8 bases, with 8 bases left between them. The CDR3 runs 11 residues. The CDR3 nucleotides read TGTGCCAGCTCACTGACCGGGGGCTACACCTTC. Its translation: CASSLTGGYTF.

J is TRBJ2-4 and V is TRBV25-1; TRBD2 matches at 9 bases. The junction had 6 bases not matched to a gene; V was cut back by 1 base and J by 5 bases. The germline V gene encodes CDR1 MGHDK and CDR2 SYGVNS. CDR3 length: 16 amino acids. The CDR3 sequence is CASSEWGGRAENIQYF. The DNA for the CDR3 is TGTGCCAGCAGTGAATGGGGCGGGAGGGCTGAAAACATTCAGTACTTC.

J is TRBJ2-1 and V is TRBV3-1 (or the pseudogene TRBV3-2); D perhaps matches TRBD2 (6 bases). The CDR3 consists of 15 residues. Trimming shortened V by 2 bases and J by 8 bases, and 16 bases separated the two germline ends. The germline CDR1 and CDR2 sequences are LGHDT and YNNKEL (reference sequence). In DNA, the CDR3 is TGTGCCAGCAGCCAACTTGAGACTAGGCGGGATGAGCAGTTCTTC. Translation gives CASSQLETRRDEQFF.

The rearrangement uses TRBV7-3 and TRBJ2-3; D is possibly TRBD1 (6 bases). This CDR3 comprises 16 residues. Germline CDR1 SGHTA, CDR2 FQGTGA. Trimming took off 1 base at V and 0 bases at J, with 11 bases between the two ends. CDR3 nucleotides: TGTGCCAGCAGCTTAAAGCCAGGGGCGAGCACAGATACGCAGTATTTT. Protein product: CASSLKPGASTDTQYF.

The CDR3 protein is CASSMGQATDTQYF. The DNA for the CDR3 is TGTGCCAGTAGTATGGGACAGGCCACAGATACGCAGTATTTT. The genes are TRBV19 and TRBJ2-3; TRBD1 aligns across 8 bases. V was pared by 3 bases and J by 2 bases, with 1 base of the junction left unmatched. CDR3 size: 14 residues. Germline CDR1 LNHDA, CDR2 SQIVND (reference sequence).

The chain has TRBV29-1 and TRBJ1-1; D remains unclear. The CDR3 runs to 13 residues. CDR1 and CDR2 from the germline V gene are SQVTM and ANQGSEA. With 1 base removed from V and 4 bases from J, the gap between germline ends came to 10 bases. CDR3 sequence: CSVEGAGSTEAFF. DNA of the CDR3: TGCAGCGTTGAAGGAGCGGGGAGCACTGAAGCTTTCTTT.

This chain links TRBV12-3 or TRBV12-4 with TRBJ2-7; D is perhaps TRBD2 (5 bases). The CDR3 has 12 amino acids. V dropped 5 bases and J dropped 7 bases, with 12 bases sitting between them. The DNA of the CDR3 is TGTGCCAGCAGTCCCGATTCGGGAGAGCAGTACTTC. Translating it yields CASSPDSGEQYF.

Regarding this clone: The sample contains more than one DNA sequence encoding this CDR3. The chain is built from TRBV24-1 and TRBJ2-5, with D possibly being TRBD1 (6 bases). V lost 4 bases, J lost 2 bases, and 10 bases lay in between. The length of the CDR3 is 14 residues. Germline CDR1 is KGHDR and CDR2 is SFDVKD. In DNA form, the CDR3 reads TGTGCCACCAGTGACCCAGGGGTTCAAGAGACCCAGTACTTC. Its translation: CATSDPGVQETQYF.

This chain joins TRBV18 and TRBJ2-1; 8 nucleotides agree with TRBD1. V lost 4 bases, J lost 7 bases, and 9 bases stayed unmatched. The CDR3 loop spans 15 amino acids. The V gene's germline CDR1 is KGHSH and CDR2 LQKENI. CDR3 nucleotide sequence: TGTGCCAGCTCACGCGGGACAGGTGGGCGGAATGAGCAGTTCTTC. Its protein is CASSRGTGGRNEQFF.